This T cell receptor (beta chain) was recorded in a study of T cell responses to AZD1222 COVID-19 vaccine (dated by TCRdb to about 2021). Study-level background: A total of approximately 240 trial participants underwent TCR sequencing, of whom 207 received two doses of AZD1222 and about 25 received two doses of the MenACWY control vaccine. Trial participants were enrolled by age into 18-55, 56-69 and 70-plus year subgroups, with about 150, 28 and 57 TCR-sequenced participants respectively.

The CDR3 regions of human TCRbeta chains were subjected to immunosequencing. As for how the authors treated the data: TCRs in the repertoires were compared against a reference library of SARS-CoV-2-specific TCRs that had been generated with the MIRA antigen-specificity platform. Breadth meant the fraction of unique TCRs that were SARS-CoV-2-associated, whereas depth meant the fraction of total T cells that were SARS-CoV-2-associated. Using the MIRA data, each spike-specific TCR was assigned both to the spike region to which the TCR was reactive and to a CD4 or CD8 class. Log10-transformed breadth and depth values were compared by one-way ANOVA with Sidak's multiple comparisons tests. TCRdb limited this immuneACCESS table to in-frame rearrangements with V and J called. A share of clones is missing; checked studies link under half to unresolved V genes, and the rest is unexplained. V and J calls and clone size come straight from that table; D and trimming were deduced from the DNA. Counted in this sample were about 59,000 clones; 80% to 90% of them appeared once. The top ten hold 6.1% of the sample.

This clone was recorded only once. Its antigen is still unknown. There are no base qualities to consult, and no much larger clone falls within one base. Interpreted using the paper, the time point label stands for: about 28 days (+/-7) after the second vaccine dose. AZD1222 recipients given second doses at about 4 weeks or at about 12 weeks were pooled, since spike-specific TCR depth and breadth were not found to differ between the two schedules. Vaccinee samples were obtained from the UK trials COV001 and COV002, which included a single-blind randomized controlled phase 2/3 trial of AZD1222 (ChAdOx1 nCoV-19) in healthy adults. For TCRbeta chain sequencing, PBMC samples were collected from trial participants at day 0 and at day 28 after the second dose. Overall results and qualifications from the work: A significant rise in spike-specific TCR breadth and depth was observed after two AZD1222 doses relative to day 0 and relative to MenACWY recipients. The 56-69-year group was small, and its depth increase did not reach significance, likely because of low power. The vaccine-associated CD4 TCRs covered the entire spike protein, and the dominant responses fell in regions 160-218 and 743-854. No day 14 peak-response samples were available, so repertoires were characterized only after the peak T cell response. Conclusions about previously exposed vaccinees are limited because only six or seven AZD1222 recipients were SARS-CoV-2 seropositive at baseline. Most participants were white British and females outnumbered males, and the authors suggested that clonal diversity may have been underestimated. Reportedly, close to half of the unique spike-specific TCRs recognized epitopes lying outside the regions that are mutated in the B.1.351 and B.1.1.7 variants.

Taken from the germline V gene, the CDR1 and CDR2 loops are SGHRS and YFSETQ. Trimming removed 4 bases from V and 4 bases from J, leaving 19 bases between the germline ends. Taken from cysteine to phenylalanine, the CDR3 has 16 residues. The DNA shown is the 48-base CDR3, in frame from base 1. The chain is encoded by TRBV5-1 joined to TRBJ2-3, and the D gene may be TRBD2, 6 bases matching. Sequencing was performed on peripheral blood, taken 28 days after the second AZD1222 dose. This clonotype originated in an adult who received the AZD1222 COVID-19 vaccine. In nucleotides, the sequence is TGCGCCAGCAGCCGTGGACAAATCGGAGGGGCAGATACGCAGTATTTT. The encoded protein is CASSRGQIGGADTQYF.